The 16 T cell receptor beta chains below come from one sample, sequenced in a study of identical twins. TCRdb re-derived calls from the 5' RACE reads in MiXCR, one entry per CDR3 protein. The sample contains about 730,000 distinct CDR3 sequences, less than 25% of which appear only once. This sample was also put to use in a study of T cells expressing NK-cell markers.

The sample taken for sequencing was PBMCs. All receptors come from a woman in her late teens or twenties in good health.

This clonotype was counted at least ten times. V usage is TRBV12-3 or TRBV12-4 and J usage is TRBJ2-5, with D maybe TRBD1 (5 bases). The CDR3 is 16 residues long. Trimming removed 4 bases at V and 4 bases at J, with 19 bases between. This CDR3 reads CASSSRPIGEVETQYF. The DNA of the CDR3 is TGTGCCAGCAGTTCTCGCCCCATAGGGGAAGTAGAGACCCAGTACTTC.

This clonotype was seen a handful of times. V gene TRBV12-3 or TRBV12-4 combines with J gene TRBJ2-7; D gene ambiguous. V was trimmed by 3 bases and J by 2 bases, leaving 8 bases between them. This CDR3 spans 13 amino acids. This CDR3 is CASSFAATYEQYF. CDR3 coding DNA: TGTGCCAGCAGTTTTGCGGCAACCTACGAGCAGTACTTC.

The J gene is TRBJ2-3, the V gene TRBV27; D ambiguous. The CDR3 is made up of 15 amino acids. The ends were cut back, 5 bases at V and 6 bases at J, with 18 bases in the middle. CDR1 and CDR2 (germline): MNHEY, SMNVEV (reference sequence). The CDR3 protein is CASSLSGAPFDTQYF. The CDR3 nucleotides read TGTGCCAGCAGTCTTTCGGGTGCCCCGTTCGATACGCAGTATTTT.

This sequence joins TRBV20-1 and TRBJ2-1; D is perhaps TRBD2 (6 bases). This CDR3 has 14 amino acids. CDR1 and CDR2 (germline): DFQATT, SNEGSKA (reference sequence). The ends were cut back, 3 bases at V and 5 bases at J, with 14 bases in the middle. CDR3 in DNA: TGCAGTGCTAGTACGGGAGTTATCGACAATGAGCAGTTCTTC. Protein product: CSASTGVIDNEQFF.

This clonotype has at least ten counts. The chain has TRBV20-1 and TRBJ2-3; D is unresolved. With 7 bases removed from V and 2 bases from J, the gap between germline ends came to 10 bases. Germline CDR1 and CDR2: DFQATT and SNEGSKA (reference sequence). The CDR3 totals 12 residues. CDR3: CSGQDDTDTQYF. DNA for the CDR3: TGCAGTGGTCAAGACGACACAGATACGCAGTATTTT.

The chain joins TRBV20-1 to TRBJ2-5, with 9 positions matching TRBD2. This CDR3 contains 17 residues. The germline V gene has CDR1 DFQATT and CDR2 SNEGSKA (reference sequence). V trimming: 6 bases; J trimming: 4 bases; junction bases outside the gene matches: 18. CDR3 in amino acids: CSALQAGGGGERETQYF. CDR3 DNA sequence: TGCAGTGCCCTCCAGGCGGGCGGGGGGGGAGAGCGAGAGACCCAGTACTTC.

In its sample, this clonotype was seen many times. The chain carries TRBV6-1 and TRBJ1-2; 8 nucleotides agree with TRBD1. From germline, CDR1 is MNHNS and CDR2 SASEGT. With 6 bases clipped from V and 3 bases from J, the junction kept 9 bases outside the gene matches. This CDR3 region has 15 residues. CDR3 loop: CASSNGQGLDYGYTF. CDR3 bases: TGTGCCAGCAGCAACGGACAGGGACTAGACTATGGCTACACCTTC.

The J gene is TRBJ2-7, the V gene TRBV7-6; TRBD1 is a possible D gene (6 bases). The CDR3 has 18 residues. Per germline, CDR1 SGHVS and CDR2 FNYEAQ. The V and J ends lost 5 bases and 3 bases respectively, with 26 bases between them. The CDR3 protein is CASSKAPLQGRGIYEQYF. CDR3 nucleotides: TGTGCCAGCAGCAAAGCCCCCCTACAGGGAAGGGGTATCTACGAGCAGTACTTC.

V gene TRBV12-3 or TRBV12-4 combines with J gene TRBJ1-2, with D unresolved. This CDR3 contains 16 residues. The V end was cut by 3 bases, the J end by 3 bases, with 17 bases between. The CDR3 loop reads CASSFWADSRYYGYTF. CDR3 DNA sequence: TGTGCCAGCAGTTTCTGGGCCGACTCTAGATACTATGGCTACACCTTC.

V and J are TRBV27 and TRBJ2-1; the match to TRBD2 covers 7 bases. This CDR3 has 14 residues. CDR1 MNHEY and CDR2 SMNVEV come from the germline V gene (reference sequence). The ends lost 5 bases at V and 9 bases at J; junction bases unmatched: 10. CDR3 region: CASSIAWTSLEQFF. In DNA, the CDR3 is TGTGCCAGCAGTATCGCCTGGACTAGTCTTGAGCAGTTCTTC.

This clonotype was recorded a few times. The V call is TRBV27, the J call TRBJ2-1; 8 nucleotides line up with TRBD2. The CDR3 has 14 amino acids. In germline, CDR1 is MNHEY, CDR2 SMNVEV (reference sequence). J lost 8 bases, V lost 3 bases, and 6 bases had no gene match. CDR3 sequence: CASSFPGLVDEQFF. The DNA for the CDR3 is TGTGCCAGCAGTTTCCCGGGACTAGTGGATGAGCAGTTCTTC.

This clonotype was counted between two and nine times. J is TRBJ2-7 and V is TRBV27, with 7 positions matching TRBD2. Germline-derived CDR1 and CDR2 are MNHEY and SMNVEV (reference sequence). V gave up 1 base and J gave up 3 bases; unmatched junction bases: 6. The CDR3 loop spans 15 amino acids. CDR3 residues: CASSLLREHGYEQYF. For the CDR3, the DNA is TGTGCCAGCAGTTTATTGCGGGAGCACGGCTACGAGCAGTACTTC.

The V gene is TRBV6-5, the J gene TRBJ2-1, with 8 bases identical to TRBD2. With 0 bases clipped from V and 6 bases from J, the junction kept 7 bases outside the gene matches. Germline V gene data show CDR1 as MNHEY and CDR2 as SVGAGI. The CDR3 sequence is 16 residues long. CDR3 amino acids: CASSYSSSGSPNEQFF. The CDR3 bases are TGTGCCAGCAGTTACTCGTCTAGCGGGTCTCCCAATGAGCAGTTCTTC.

This clonotype was seen more than once but under ten times. The chain employs TRBV29-1 and TRBJ2-5; the D gene could be TRBD1 or TRBD2 (6 bases each). With 7 bases removed from V and 7 bases from J, the gap between germline ends came to 16 bases. CDR3 length: 12 residues. Looked up from germline, CDR1 is SQVTM and CDR2 is ANQGSEA. CDR3 region: CSGGPGGGTQYF. DNA of the CDR3: TGCAGCGGCGGACCCGGAGGGGGGACCCAGTACTTC.

The V call is TRBV20-1, the J call TRBJ2-5; D is ambiguous. The CDR3 length is 14 residues. Germline CDR1 is DFQATT and CDR2 is SNEGSKA (reference sequence). V lost 4 bases and J lost 2, with 14 bases in between. The CDR3 loop reads CSATLNRFQETQYF. As DNA, the CDR3 is TGCAGTGCTACACTAAACAGATTTCAAGAGACCCAGTACTTC.

This chain joins TRBV10-1 and TRBJ2-1; the match to TRBD1 covers 9 bases. The length of the CDR3 is 12 residues. V trimming: 5 bases; J trimming: 10 bases; junction bases outside the gene matches: 3. Germline values: CDR1 WNHNN, CDR2 SYGVQD (reference sequence). The CDR3 DNA sequence: TGCGCCAGCAGTCCCGGGACAGGGGAGCAGTTCTTC. Its protein product is CASSPGTGEQFF.